These T cell receptor beta chains were read from a single sample in a study of blood T cell repertoires in COVID-19. Assay used: immunoSEQ multiplex PCR; TCRdb lists only in-frame clones, some missing. Of about 330,000 clones detected, around nine tenths appear once; the ten largest clones hold under 4.5%. Material: peripheral blood. The receptors were gathered from a woman between 45 and 60 years old with active or convalescent COVID-19. CDR3s leave out the opening cysteine and the closing phenylalanine or tryptophan. Each record gives: J gene, V gene, D gene, CDR3 protein. A D gene is named only where the DNA matches it firmly.

J: TRBJ1-2
V: TRBV9
D: -
CDR3: ASSVANGGWDGYT

J: TRBJ1-4
V: TRBV5-1
D: -
CDR3: ASSSGQGSANEKLF

J: TRBJ2-4
V: TRBV19
D: -
CDR3: ASSHRRGTQNIQY

J: TRBJ1-1
V: TRBV5-4
D: -
CDR3: ASSTRQILNTEAF

J: TRBJ1-5
V: TRBV15
D: -
CDR3: ATSRDLTEEGRSSNQPQH

J: TRBJ1-1
V: TRBV12-3/TRBV12-4
D: -
CDR3: ASSRGPQPEAF

J: TRBJ1-5
V: TRBV5-5
D: TRBD1
CDR3: ASSLGGTGTQPQH

J: TRBJ1-2
V: TRBV27
D: TRBD1
CDR3: ASSTLLTGSNGYT

J: TRBJ1-6
V: TRBV12-3/TRBV12-4
D: -
CDR3: ASSFTDNSPLH

J: TRBJ1-3
V: TRBV5-1
D: -
CDR3: ASSLERNRDIWSLGTIY

J: TRBJ1-2
V: TRBV19
D: -
CDR3: ASSISANLLGYT

J: TRBJ2-3
V: TRBV5-4
D: -
CDR3: ASSKRLGGLGGRTDTQY

J: TRBJ1-5
V: TRBV11-2
D: -
CDR3: ASSLGQNQPQH

J: TRBJ1-3
V: TRBV4-2
D: -
CDR3: ASSPHRDRNTIY

J: TRBJ1-5
V: TRBV4-1
D: -
CDR3: ASSQEGQGTRQPQH

J: TRBJ1-5
V: TRBV12-3/TRBV12-4
D: -
CDR3: ASSQGGVQPQH

J: TRBJ2-4
V: TRBV23-1
D: TRBD2
CDR3: ASTVGGDYYIQY

J: TRBJ2-1
V: TRBV7-3
D: -
CDR3: ASSIAITKYNEQF

J: TRBJ2-5
V: TRBV7-2
D: TRBD2
CDR3: ASSPAPLAGGGETQY

J: TRBJ1-5
V: TRBV7-9
D: -
CDR3: ASSLGGVNQPQH

J: TRBJ2-4
V: TRBV27
D: TRBD1
CDR3: ASSPRTGDGIQY

J: TRBJ1-6
V: TRBV13
D: TRBD1
CDR3: ASSLRDRANSPLH

J: TRBJ2-7
V: TRBV18
D: TRBD1
CDR3: ASSPGTDYEQY

J: TRBJ2-2
V: TRBV2
D: TRBD1
CDR3: ASSLWTGGNTGELF

J: TRBJ2-6
V: TRBV29-1
D: TRBD2
CDR3: SAGGLLSGANVLT

J: TRBJ1-4
V: TRBV4-1
D: -
CDR3: ASSSTGATNEKLF

J: TRBJ1-5
V: TRBV20-1
D: TRBD1
CDR3: SASGTVNSNQPQH

J: TRBJ2-1
V: TRBV5-5
D: -
CDR3: ASSLDPSAYNEQF

J: TRBJ2-7
V: TRBV18
D: -
CDR3: ASSPFQGTYEQY

J: TRBJ1-2
V: TRBV12-3/TRBV12-4
D: -
CDR3: ASSLTGNTGYT

J: TRBJ2-1
V: TRBV3-1/TRBV3-2
D: -
CDR3: ASSQARNEQF

J: TRBJ2-5
V: TRBV5-5
D: -
CDR3: ASSFPGGQETQY

J: TRBJ2-1
V: TRBV5-1
D: -
CDR3: ASSLGAGSSSYNEQF

J: TRBJ2-2
V: TRBV18
D: TRBD2
CDR3: ASSPRLAGAYTGELF

J: TRBJ2-2
V: TRBV10-3
D: TRBD2
CDR3: AASGLENTGELF

J: TRBJ2-5
V: TRBV18
D: TRBD1
CDR3: ASSPGTAQETQY

J: TRBJ2-7
V: TRBV6-1
D: -
CDR3: ASSEGKGAYEQY

J: TRBJ1-1
V: TRBV14
D: TRBD1
CDR3: ASSQRQGPAGQAF

J: TRBJ2-7
V: TRBV5-1
D: TRBD1
CDR3: ASSPETGSKYEQY

J: TRBJ1-2
V: TRBV3-1/TRBV3-2
D: TRBD1
CDR3: ASSRYRGHYGYT

J: TRBJ1-1
V: TRBV12-5
D: TRBD1
CDR3: ASALIAVAGGRTEAF